This T cell receptor beta chain was observed in a study of shared clonotypes between healthy human individuals. As handled by the study authors: In the immunoSEQ data, sequences were junction-only and lacked quality scores, so filtering differed. Clones were read by immunoSEQ multiplex PCR, and TCRdb kept only the in-frame ones, dropping some. Clone size and V and J calls were adopted from that table, with D and trimming inferred from the DNA. This sample has about 500,000 clones; over 60% occur once, and the top ten carry approximately 12%. This CDR3 region has 13 residues. Germline loops: CDR1 LGHNA, CDR2 YNFKEQ. The ends were cut back, 4 bases at V and 7 bases at J, with 11 bases in the middle.

Material for sequencing was PBMCs. The TCR was taken from a woman in her forties in good health. Some clones in this sample may be carry-over from other donors' samples. This chain links TRBV4-2 with TRBJ2-1; possible D gene TRBD1, 6 bases. The CDR3 loop reads CASSLNRVNEQFF. DNA of the CDR3: TGTGCCAGCAGCCTGAACAGGGTGAATGAGCAGTTCTTC.